The 7 T cell receptor beta chains in this list originate from one sample, sequenced in a study of T cell changes during pregnancy in multiple sclerosis. Method: immunoSEQ multiplex PCR; TCRdb's copy keeps in-frame clones and lacks some. The sample records about 34,000 clones, over 75% being singletons. Here the sequenced sample was CD8+ T cells from peripheral blood mononuclear cells, taken before pregnancy. These receptors were obtained from a female donor with multiple sclerosis, enrolled in a pregnancy study.

This clone was counted only a few times. This chain connects TRBV7-9 to TRBJ2-4; D is ambiguous. V lost 5 bases and J lost 0, with 11 bases in between. The CDR3 is 15 amino acids. CDR1 SEHNR and CDR2 FQNEAQ come from the germline V gene (reference sequence). This CDR3 reads CASSGDGLAKNIQYF. The CDR3, as DNA: TGTGCCAGCAGCGGAGATGGGTTAGCCAAAAACATTCAGTACTTC.

In this sample, this clone turned up once. This chain uses TRBV7-8 with TRBJ1-5; D is perhaps TRBD1 (5 bases). Germline V gene lookup returns CDR1 SGHVS and CDR2 FQNEAQ. The V end lost 4 bases, the J end lost 6 bases, and 22 bases lay between the germline ends. The CDR3 is made up of 17 amino acids. CDR3 amino acids: CASSSNRDVTGGQPQHF. The CDR3 DNA follows: TGTGCCAGCAGCTCGAATCGCGACGTAACAGGTGGTCAGCCCCAGCATTTT.

The V call is TRBV7-4, the J call TRBJ1-2; D gene uncertain. Trimming removed 7 bases from V and 5 bases from J, with 14 bases in between. This CDR3 contains 13 residues. CDR1 is SGHVT, CDR2 SQSDAQ, per germline. The CDR3 spells CASTRGNVYGYTF. The CDR3 DNA follows: TGTGCCAGCACCCGAGGTAACGTTTATGGCTACACCTTC.

V is TRBV27 and J is TRBJ2-1; 8 nucleotides align to TRBD1. The germline CDR1 and CDR2 sequences are MNHEY and SMNVEV (reference sequence). V shed 1 base, J shed 9 bases, and the junction held 8 bases outside the gene matches. The CDR3 has 15 amino acids. The CDR3 here is CASSLLGQGPREQFF. The CDR3 DNA sequence: TGTGCCAGCAGTTTATTAGGACAGGGCCCCCGTGAGCAGTTCTTC.

V gene TRBV25-1 combines with J gene TRBJ2-2; D not certain. With 3 bases removed from V and 2 bases from J, the gap between germline ends came to 4 bases. The germline CDR1 and CDR2 sequences are MGHDK and SYGVNS. The CDR3 spans 13 residues. The CDR3 here is CASSEGNTGELFF. DNA of the CDR3: TGTGCCAGCAGTGAGGGCAACACCGGGGAGCTGTTTTTT.

This chain uses TRBV4-1 with TRBJ1-2; D is unresolved. Trimming cost V 0 bases and J 4 bases, with 12 bases left between them. This CDR3 contains 15 residues. CDR1 and CDR2 from the germline V gene are MGHRA and YSYEKL. The CDR3 DNA sequence: TGCGCCAGCAGCCAAGAGGGAGGAAGGGTCTATGGCTACACCTTC. It encodes CASSQEGGRVYGYTF.

The chain is built from TRBV2 and TRBJ2-5; 7 bases align to TRBD2. Looked up from germline, CDR1 is SNHLY and CDR2 is FYNNEI. The CDR3 covers 15 residues. The junction had 6 bases not matched to a gene; V was cut back by 1 base and J by 4 bases. CDR3 nucleotide sequence: TGTGCCAGCAGTGAAGAGGAGGGAGGGAGAGAGACCCAGTACTTC. As protein: CASSEEEGGRETQYF.